One and the same sample provided the 9 T cell receptor beta chains below, sequenced in a study of vaccination effects on CD4 cells after COVID-19. These receptors' targets are unknown. Assay: immunoSEQ multiplex PCR; the TCRdb copy retains only in-frame clones and omits some. The data contain some 66,000 clones, 70% to 85% of them singletons. Subsequent to about 10 days of culture, CD4+ T cells were isolated. Participants were given two doses of BNT162b2 or mRNA-1273 vaccine. The sample was CD4+ T cells from PBMCs cultured without peptide, taken after COVID-19 vaccination. All receptors derive from a human donor who received a COVID-19 vaccine.

As DNA, the CDR3 is TGTGCCAGTAGTCTCTCCGGGGGGAACCAAGAGACCCAGTACTTC. Amino acids: CASSLSGGNQETQYF. The chain carries TRBV19 and TRBJ2-5; 7 nucleotides agree with TRBD2. This CDR3 has 15 amino acids. Germline CDR1 reads LNHDA; CDR2 reads SQIVND (reference sequence). V gave up 5 bases and J gave up 0 bases; unmatched junction bases: 6.

The chain joins TRBV28 to TRBJ2-1; 9 nucleotides agree with TRBD2. CDR3 length: 14 amino acids. Germline V gene lookup returns CDR1 MDHEN and CDR2 SYDVKM. Trimming took 5 bases from V and 7 from J; bases not matched to a gene: 6. The CDR3 spells CASSRRGGKNEQFF. The DNA for the CDR3 is TGTGCCAGCAGTCGGCGGGGGGGCAAGAATGAGCAGTTCTTC. Based on the CDR3 plus reference TRBV28 and TRBJ2-1, the full variable domain is DVKVTQSSRYLVKRTGEKVFLECVQDMDHENMFWYRQDPGLGLRLIYFSYDVKMKEKGDIPEGYSVSREKKERFSLILESASTNQTSMYLCASSRRGGKNEQFFGPGTRLTVL.

This clone was observed a few times. CDR3 loop: CASSEQGTGNEKLFF. CDR3 sequence (DNA): TGTGCCAGCAGTGAGCAGGGGACGGGTAATGAAAAACTGTTTTTT. This sequence joins TRBV6-1 and TRBJ1-4, with D tentatively TRBD1 (6 bases). The CDR3 length is 15 residues. In germline, CDR1 is MNHNS, CDR2 SASEGT. The V and J ends lost 3 bases and 4 bases respectively, with 12 bases between them.

This chain links TRBV13 with TRBJ2-3, with 14 nucleotides matching TRBD2. There are 15 residues in the CDR3. Germline CDR1 is PRHDT and CDR2 is FYEKMQ (reference sequence). With V trimmed by 6 bases and J by 6 bases, 5 bases remained unmatched. The CDR3 bases are TGTGCCAGCAGGATGACTAGCGGGGGGGCGGATACGCAGTATTTT. Residues: CASRMTSGGADTQYF.

The genes are TRBV15 and TRBJ1-3; maybe TRBD1 (6 bases). The ends were cut back, 1 base at V and 2 bases at J, with 12 bases in the middle. The CDR3 runs to 16 residues. In germline, CDR1 is LNHNV, CDR2 YYDKDF (reference sequence). CDR3 amino acids: CATSRAGATPGNTIYF. CDR3 in DNA: TGTGCCACCAGCAGAGCAGGGGCGACTCCTGGAAACACCATATATTTT.

The gene calls are TRBV10-3 and TRBJ2-1; maybe TRBD1 (5 bases). Per germline, CDR1 ENHRY and CDR2 SYGVKD. The CDR3 length is 13 residues. V lost 10 bases, J lost 5 bases, and 15 bases lay in between. CDR3 protein: CATRVVLNNEQFF. CDR3 DNA: TGTGCCACCAGGGTAGTGCTTAACAATGAGCAGTTCTTC.

V usage is TRBV5-1 and J usage is TRBJ1-1; D not resolved. Germline loops: CDR1 SGHRS, CDR2 YFSETQ. Trimming took off 7 bases at V and 0 bases at J, with 7 bases between the two ends. The CDR3 length is 12 residues. The CDR3 region has the DNA TGCGCCAGCCAGGAACTGAACACTGAAGCTTTCTTT. It is translated as CASQELNTEAFF.

The chain has TRBV2 and TRBJ2-3; no clear D. The CDR3 is 13 residues long. The germline CDR1 and CDR2 sequences are SNHLY and FYNNEI. Trimming stripped 4 bases from V and 10 bases from J, with 15 bases between. The CDR3 reads CASSGFKDEPQYF. CDR3 in DNA: TGTGCCAGCAGTGGTTTCAAGGACGAGCCGCAGTATTTT. Together with reference TRBV2 and TRBJ2-3, the CDR3 gives the full variable domain: EPEVTQTPSHQVTQMGQEVILRCVPISNHLYFYWYRQILGQKVEFLVSFYNNEISEKSEIFDDQFSVERPDGSNFTLKIRSTKLEDSAMYFCASSGFKDEPQYFGPGTRLTVL.

V is TRBV19 and J is TRBJ1-5; D may be TRBD1 (5 bases). Trimming pared 7 bases from V and 5 bases from J, leaving 18 bases between. CDR1 and CDR2 (germline): LNHDA, SQIVND (reference sequence). This CDR3 has 15 residues. The CDR3: CASTELGDGDQPQHF. CDR3 in DNA: TGTGCCAGTACTGAGTTGGGGGATGGGGATCAGCCCCAGCATTTT.